Listed here are 30 T cell receptor beta chains from one sample, sequenced in a study of graft-versus-host responses after intestinal transplantation. The table came from immunoSEQ multiplex PCR; TCRdb's copy has only in-frame clones and leaves some out. Altogether under 40,000 clones are present, 90% to 95% being singletons, with the ten largest covering approximately 0.8%. The source was PBMCs, collected 16 days after intestinal transplant. These receptors all stem from a human patient who received an intestinal transplant, so some T cells may come from the graft donor.

The chain has TRBV28 and TRBJ2-7; D remains unclear. The CDR3 runs 11 residues. The germline V gene has CDR1 MDHEN and CDR2 SYDVKM. V was trimmed by 6 bases and J by 7 bases, leaving 10 bases between them. The CDR3 spells CASSPAVEQYF. The CDR3 nucleotides read TGTGCCAGCAGCCCTGCCGTTGAGCAGTACTTC. Looking up the rest from reference TRBV28 and TRBJ2-7 gives the full variable domain: DVKVTQSSRYLVKRTGEKVFLECVQDMDHENMFWYRQDPGLGLRLIYFSYDVKMKEKGDIPEGYSVSREKKERFSLILESASTNQTSMYLCASSPAVEQYFGPGTRLTVT.

This chain uses TRBV27 with TRBJ1-2; 7 bases are shared with TRBD1. The CDR3 runs 14 residues. Germline V gene lookup returns CDR1 MNHEY and CDR2 SMNVEV (reference sequence). The V and J ends lost 4 bases and 3 bases, in that order; junction bases with no gene match: 5. The DNA of the CDR3 is TGTGCCAGCAGTTCACAGGGGCCCTACTATGGCTACACCTTC. It translates to CASSSQGPYYGYTF.

The CDR3 bases are TGTGCCAGCAAGGGGACTAGCACCTACAATGAGCAGTTCTTC. Translation gives CASKGTSTYNEQFF. The V gene is TRBV2, the J gene TRBJ2-1, with 9 bases lining up with TRBD2. After removal of 7 bases from V and 2 bases from J, the junction contained 3 bases not matched to a gene. CDR1 SNHLY and CDR2 FYNNEI come from the germline V gene. CDR3 length equals 14 residues.

The V call is TRBV9, the J call TRBJ1-5; no firm D call. CDR1 is SGDLS and CDR2 is YYNGEE in the germline V gene. The CDR3 sequence is 15 residues long. With 0 bases removed from V and 3 bases from J, the gap between germline ends came to 10 bases. The CDR3 reads CASSVEGTANQPQHF. In DNA form, the CDR3 reads TGTGCCAGCAGCGTAGAAGGAACCGCCAATCAGCCCCAGCATTTT.

The chain employs TRBV6-4 and TRBJ2-7; maybe TRBD2 (5 bases). Trimming took off 7 bases at V and 0 bases at J, with 19 bases between the two ends. This CDR3 spans 16 amino acids. Germline lookup yields CDR1 MRHNA and CDR2 SNTAGT. In DNA, the CDR3 is TGTGCCAGCAACGCCACCCCCGGGAAGTCCTCCTACGAGCAGTACTTC. It is translated as CASNATPGKSSYEQYF.

This chain joins TRBV7-2 and TRBJ2-2, with 11 bases lining up with TRBD2. The CDR3 contains 16 residues. CDR1 and CDR2 from the germline V gene are SGHTA and FQGNSA. V shed 2 bases, J shed 5 bases, and the junction held 4 bases outside the gene matches. The CDR3 DNA follows: TGTGCCAGCAGCTTATCCCGACTAGCGGGAACCGGGGAGCTGTTTTTT. This gives the protein CASSLSRLAGTGELFF.

The rearrangement links TRBV28 to TRBJ2-7; tentative D call: TRBD2 (6 bases). The CDR3 is 15 amino acids. Germline V CDR1 and CDR2: MDHEN, SYDVKM. V shed 6 bases and J shed 0 bases, with 15 bases lying between them. The CDR3 is CASSSTGTYSYEQYF. The CDR3 DNA reads TGTGCCAGCAGCTCCACCGGGACTTACTCCTACGAGCAGTACTTC.

The V call is TRBV7-8, the J call TRBJ1-1, with TRBD1 identical over 8 bases. The J segment lost 3 bases and the V segment lost 1 base, leaving 4 bases of the junction unmatched. The CDR3 loop spans 15 amino acids. The germline V gene has CDR1 SGHVS and CDR2 FQNEAQ. CDR3 nucleotides: TGTGCCAGCAGCTTAGGGACAGGGCTTGACACTGAAGCTTTCTTT. This codes for CASSLGTGLDTEAFF.

The chain combines TRBV9 with TRBJ2-7; no definite D call. Trimming took 4 bases from V and 2 from J, leaving 10 bases between them. The CDR3 is 13 residues long. Germline CDR1 and CDR2: SGDLS and YYNGEE. CDR3 DNA: TGTGCCAGCAGCCCCAGCGTGGCCTACGAGCAGTACTTC. Its translation: CASSPSVAYEQYF.

The rearrangement uses TRBV30 and TRBJ1-3; D is unresolved. Germline V CDR1 and CDR2: GTSNPN, SVGIG (reference sequence). This CDR3 has 16 amino acids. The V and J ends lost 0 bases and 0 bases respectively, with 12 bases between them. CDR3 bases: TGTGCCTGGAGTGTACCGGGTGAATACTCTGGAAACACCATATATTTT. It is translated as CAWSVPGEYSGNTIYF.

V gene TRBV10-3 combines with J gene TRBJ1-2, with D perhaps TRBD1 (6 bases). This CDR3 is 15 amino acids long. V was pared by 0 bases and J by 3 bases, with 11 bases between. Germline V lookup: CDR1 ENHRY, CDR2 SYGVKD. CDR3 sequence reads: CAISESGTGYYGYTF. CDR3 DNA sequence: TGTGCCATCAGTGAGTCTGGAACAGGGTACTATGGCTACACCTTC.

The rearrangement links TRBV7-2 to TRBJ2-5; D is possibly TRBD2 (6 bases). Looked up from germline, CDR1 is SGHTA and CDR2 is FQGNSA. V shed 5 bases and J shed 3 bases, with 19 bases lying between them. The CDR3 has 16 residues. The CDR3 DNA sequence: TGTGCCAGCAGCCTCCGGACCGGACTACTCAAAGAGACCCAGTACTTC. It specifies CASSLRTGLLKETQYF.

This chain links TRBV5-4 with TRBJ2-1; TRBD2 agrees at 9 bases. Looked up from germline, CDR1 is SGHNT and CDR2 is YYREEE (reference sequence). The junction had 0 bases not matched to a gene; V was cut back by 2 bases and J by 0 bases. The CDR3 runs 15 residues. DNA of the CDR3: TGTGCCAGCAGCTTACTAGCGGGCTCCTACAATGAGCAGTTCTTC. It is translated as CASSLLAGSYNEQFF.

The V and J genes are TRBV9 and TRBJ1-2; no clear D. There are 13 residues in the CDR3. V was pared by 4 bases and J by 0 bases, with 7 bases between. Germline CDR1 reads SGDLS; CDR2 reads YYNGEE. CDR3 amino acids: CASSYRSNYGYTF. The DNA of the CDR3 is TGTGCCAGCAGCTATAGGTCTAACTATGGCTACACCTTC.

The chain carries TRBV11-2 and TRBJ2-7; D gene ambiguous. Trimming cost V 0 bases and J 1 base, with 4 bases left between them. The germline CDR1 and CDR2 sequences are SGHAT and FQNNGV. CDR3 length: 13 residues. CDR3 residues: CASSLEQSYEQYF. Here the CDR3 DNA reads TGTGCCAGCAGCTTAGAACAGTCCTACGAGCAGTACTTC.

V usage is TRBV2 and J usage is TRBJ2-3; D is uncertain. The germline V gene has CDR1 SNHLY and CDR2 FYNNEI. This CDR3 contains 15 residues. The V end lost 8 bases, the J end lost 0 bases, and 15 bases lay between the germline ends. The CDR3 sequence is CASGNSVTSTDTQYF. The CDR3, as DNA: TGTGCCAGCGGGAACAGCGTCACTAGCACAGATACGCAGTATTTT.

The chain links TRBV10-2 to TRBJ1-5; 7 bases are a match to TRBD1. Germline V CDR1 and CDR2: WSHSY, SAAADI. V was clipped by 8 bases and J by 2 bases; unmatched bases: 6. The CDR3 is 14 amino acids. The CDR3 sequence is CASGGTVRNQPQHF. The CDR3, as DNA: TGCGCCAGCGGCGGGACAGTCCGCAATCAGCCCCAGCATTTT.

The gene calls are TRBV30 and TRBJ2-7; D not certain. The CDR3 spans 11 residues. CDR1 and CDR2 (germline): GTSNPN, SVGIG (reference sequence). The germline V and J ends were trimmed by 0 bases and 2 bases, with 2 bases remaining between them. CDR3 amino acids: CAWSVAYEQYF. CDR3 sequence (DNA): TGTGCCTGGAGTGTGGCCTACGAGCAGTACTTC. Supplemented by reference TRBV30 and TRBJ2-7, the full variable domain reads SQTIHQWPATLVQPVGSPLSLECTVEGTSNPNLYWYRQAAGRGLQLLFYSVGIGQISSEVPQNLSASRPQDRQFILSSKKLLLSDSGFYLCAWSVAYEQYFGPGTRLTVT.

This chain connects TRBV29-1 to TRBJ2-3; D is possibly TRBD2 (6 bases). Trimming removed 7 bases from V and 5 bases from J, with 13 bases in between. Germline CDR1 is SQVTM and CDR2 is ANQGSEA. The CDR3 spans 12 residues. DNA for the CDR3: TGCAGCGCCTCGGGGGTAGGAGATACGCAGTATTTT. It specifies CSASGVGDTQYF.

This clone was detected once. This chain links TRBV15 with TRBJ1-4, with D hard to call. The CDR3 is 15 amino acids. The germline V gene has CDR1 LNHNV and CDR2 YYDKDF (reference sequence). Trimming took 0 bases from V and 5 from J, leaving 10 bases between them. The CDR3 DNA is TGTGCCACCAGCAGAGATGGTCAGGCGAATGAAAAACTGTTTTTT. It translates to CATSRDGQANEKLFF.

A few counts support this clone. V gene TRBV10-3 combines with J gene TRBJ2-7; D unresolved. The V gene lost 5 bases and the J gene lost 0 bases, with 14 bases spanning the gap. This CDR3 is built from 15 residues. CDR1 and CDR2 from the germline V gene are ENHRY and SYGVKD. The CDR3 region is CAISSGPSSSYEQYF. As DNA, the CDR3 is TGTGCCATCAGTTCCGGTCCCTCGAGCTCCTACGAGCAGTACTTC.

The chain carries TRBV27 and TRBJ2-7, with D perhaps TRBD2 (5 bases). Trimming took 3 bases from V and 0 from J, leaving 12 bases between them. CDR1 is MNHEY and CDR2 is SMNVEV in the germline V gene (reference sequence). This CDR3 is built from 15 residues. The CDR3 sequence: CASSFIGLSSYEQYF. In DNA form, the CDR3 reads TGTGCCAGCAGTTTTATAGGACTGAGCTCCTACGAGCAGTACTTC.

The chain employs TRBV13 and TRBJ2-7, with D maybe TRBD1 (6 bases). The CDR3 loop spans 13 amino acids. CDR1 is PRHDT, CDR2 FYEKMQ, per germline (reference sequence). Trimming left V 8 bases short and J 7 bases short, with 18 bases between. The chain's CDR3 is CASQTGAAVEQYF. CDR3 DNA sequence: TGTGCCAGCCAGACAGGTGCGGCCGTGGAGCAGTACTTC.

This clone has more than one count but fewer than ten. The CDR3 DNA follows: TGCGCCAGCAGCCAAGAGGCGCTGACAGATACGCAGTATTTT. It codes for CASSQEALTDTQYF. This chain links TRBV4-3 with TRBJ2-3; D uncertain. The CDR3 totals 14 residues. Trimming took off 0 bases at V and 3 bases at J, with 7 bases between the two ends. The germline CDR1 and CDR2 sequences are LGHNA and YSLEER.

DNA for the CDR3: TGTGCCAGCACCCCTGGGGTTTCTGGACAGGGATTATCCAAAAACATTCAGTACTTC. Its translation: CASTPGVSGQGLSKNIQYF. The rearrangement uses TRBV28 and TRBJ2-4; TRBD1 matches 8 bases. Germline-derived CDR1 and CDR2 are MDHEN and SYDVKM. The CDR3 contains 19 residues. Germline trimming cut 7 bases from V and 2 bases from J; bases unmatched to any gene: 19.

CDR3 nucleotide sequence: TGTGCCTGGGGAGACGGGGTCGTCCGCGAGCAGTACTTC. It is translated as CAWGDGVVREQYF. This chain connects TRBV30 to TRBJ2-7; the D gene is possibly TRBD2 (5 bases). Deletions cut 5 bases from V and 6 bases from J, with 17 bases between. CDR3 length: 13 amino acids. Germline lookup yields CDR1 GTSNPN and CDR2 SVGIG (reference sequence).

V is TRBV7-2 and J is TRBJ2-3; a possible D gene is TRBD2 (6 bases). Germline CDR1 SGHTA, CDR2 FQGNSA. V was cut by 5 bases and J by 0 bases, with 15 bases left in between. CDR3 length: 16 residues. CDR3 nucleotide sequence: TGTGCCAGCAGCCCGGGAGTAACTGGGAGCACAGATACGCAGTATTTT. Protein product: CASSPGVTGSTDTQYF.

V usage is TRBV7-9 and J usage is TRBJ2-7; TRBD1 agrees at 7 bases. CDR1 and CDR2 (germline): SEHNR, FQNEAQ (reference sequence). The CDR3 contains 14 residues. Trimming cost V 5 bases and J 0 bases; bases outside gene matches: 4. CDR3 sequence: CASSTTGYSYEQYF. CDR3 DNA sequence: TGTGCCAGCAGCACGACAGGGTACTCCTACGAGCAGTACTTC.

The CDR3 DNA sequence: TGTGCCAGCAGTTCCGGGACAAGGGCCTACGAGCAGTACTTC. It translates to CASSSGTRAYEQYF. The chain couples TRBV27 to TRBJ2-7, with D possibly matching TRBD1 (6 bases). In germline, CDR1 is MNHEY, CDR2 SMNVEV (reference sequence). V dropped 4 bases and J dropped 2 bases, with 12 bases sitting between them. The CDR3 runs to 14 residues.

This clone appeared once. The chain couples TRBV5-1 to TRBJ2-7; TRBD1 matches 8 bases. V gave up 0 bases and J gave up 2 bases; unmatched junction bases: 4. The CDR3 totals 15 residues. In germline, CDR1 is SGHRS, CDR2 YFSETQ. CDR3 in DNA: TGCGCCAGCAGCTTGGACAGGGGGGATCCCTACGAGCAGTACTTC. Translated: CASSLDRGDPYEQYF.